The source of this T cell receptor beta chain is a study of T cells in Graves' hyperthyroidism and ophthalmopathy. CDR1 and CDR2 from the germline V gene are SGHTS and YDEGEE. The V and J ends lost 3 bases and 2 bases, in that order; junction bases with no gene match: 10. The CDR3 covers 18 residues. Amplification yielded TCR beta CDR3 regions, with RNA transcripts as the source. Carried out on the TCR CDR3, a first-round RT-PCR used the HTBI primer set. TCRdb analysed the multiplex PCR reads with MiXCR anew, one entry per CDR3 protein. The repertoire holds around 690,000 distinct CDR3 sequences, with around a sixth as singletons. A lack of ophthalmopathy progression within 18 months defined stable Graves' hyperthyroidism. Isolation of PBMCs was performed on about 9.9 ml fresh peripheral blood.

V usage is TRBV5-8 and J usage is TRBJ1-5; the match to TRBD1 covers 11 bases. Sequencing was carried out using blood. This sequence was found in a man in his forties or fifties with Graves' hyperthyroidism. This CDR3 is CASSSGQGAGFGNQPQHF. The CDR3 region has the DNA TGTGCCAGCAGCTCTGGACAGGGGGCCGGCTTTGGCAATCAGCCCCAGCATTTT.